This TCR beta chain is drawn from a study of T cell changes during pregnancy in multiple sclerosis. Measured with immunoSEQ multiplex PCR; TCRdb has only the in-frame clones, and not every one. The data hold just over 50,000 clones, with approximately 90% observed a single time. The CDR3 is 11 residues long. CDR1 SQVTM and CDR2 ANQGSEA come from the germline V gene. The germline V and J ends were trimmed by 6 bases and 1 base, with 6 bases remaining between them. This receptor was taken from a female donor with multiple sclerosis, enrolled in a pregnancy study. V and J are TRBV29-1 and TRBJ1-2; no clear D. Sequenced material: CD4+ T cells from peripheral blood mononuclear cells, taken after pregnancy. This CDR3 reads CSVGDNYGYTF. The CDR3 DNA follows: TGCAGCGTCGGGGATAACTATGGCTACACCTTC.